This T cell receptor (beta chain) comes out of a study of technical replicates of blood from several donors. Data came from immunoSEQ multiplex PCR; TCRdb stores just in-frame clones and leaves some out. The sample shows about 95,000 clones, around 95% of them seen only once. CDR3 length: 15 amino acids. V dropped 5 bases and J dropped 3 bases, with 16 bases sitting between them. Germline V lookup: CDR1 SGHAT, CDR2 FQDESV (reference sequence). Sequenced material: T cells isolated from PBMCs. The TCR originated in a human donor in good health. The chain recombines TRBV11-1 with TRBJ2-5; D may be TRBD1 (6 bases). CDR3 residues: CASSPSGYREETQYF. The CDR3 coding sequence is TGTGCCAGCAGCCCCTCGGGATACAGGGAAGAGACCCAGTACTTC.